This TCR beta chain was identified during a study of blood T cell repertoires in COVID-19. Study summary: Samples taken during acute and convalescent COVID-19 were collected in the United States, Italy and Spain. In each case, the material was cDNA or gDNA derived from T cells, B-cell-depleted T cells, or PBMCs.

Seattle-derived patients entered the study during active infection and were followed longitudinally. Here immunoSEQ multiplex PCR was the method, and the copy in TCRdb shows in-frame clones only, minus some. This sample has 310,000 or so clones, with roughly 86% found just once. This clone was found once. Deletions cut 4 bases from V and 4 bases from J, with 19 bases between. The CDR3 has 16 amino acids. Per the germline V gene, CDR1 is LNHDA and CDR2 is SQIVND (reference sequence). Sequenced input: peripheral blood. The chain is built from TRBV19 and TRBJ1-2; no firm D call. The TCR comes from a woman in her 30s with COVID-19, enrolled during active disease. CDR3 bases: TGTGCCAGTAGTAGTCTGGCAGGCAAGTCAATCTATGGCTACACCTTC. Protein product: CASSSLAGKSIYGYTF.